Each of the 9 T cell receptor beta chains below was sequenced from the same sample in a study of blood T cell repertoires in COVID-19. The repertoire was sequenced with immunoSEQ multiplex PCR; TCRdb's copy has only in-frame clones and lacks some. The sample gives under 100,000 clones, 90% of which show up once; just over 5% is in the top ten. Material for sequencing was peripheral blood. These receptors all stem from a man aged 45-65 years with acute or convalescent COVID-19.

The rearrangement uses TRBV5-4 and TRBJ2-7, with 7 bases lining up with TRBD1. This CDR3 is built from 14 residues. Germline V CDR1 and CDR2: SGHNT, YYREEE (reference sequence). V lost 2 bases and J lost 2; bases outside the gene matches: 4. The DNA of the CDR3 is TGTGCCAGCAGCTTAGGGACAGACACCTACGAGCAGTACTTC. Amino acids: CASSLGTDTYEQYF.

This clone has more than one count but fewer than ten. The CDR3 here is CASSRQGSNEQFF. DNA of the CDR3: TGTGCCAGCAGCCGACAGGGTAGCAATGAGCAGTTCTTC. J is TRBJ2-1 and V is TRBV11-3; 7 nucleotides line up with TRBD1. Germline V gene lookup returns CDR1 SGHNT and CDR2 YENEEA. This CDR3 is 13 amino acids long. V lost 5 bases, J lost 6 bases, and 4 bases stayed unmatched.

This clone was found once. This rearrangement joins TRBV4-1 to TRBJ2-7, with TRBD2 matching 8 bases. Trimming took 3 bases from V and 2 from J; bases not matched to a gene: 3. The length of the CDR3 is 14 residues. From germline, CDR1 is MGHRA and CDR2 YSYEKL. For the CDR3, the DNA is TGCGCCAGCAGCCATGTGCGGGGGGCCTACGAGCAGTACTTC. It encodes CASSHVRGAYEQYF.

CDR3 residues: CATSRDKDRGRYGYTF. CDR3 DNA: TGTGCCACCAGCAGAGATAAGGACAGGGGTCGGTATGGCTACACCTTC. The chain couples TRBV15 to TRBJ1-2, with 9 positions matching TRBD1. J was trimmed by 5 bases and V by 0 bases; bases with no gene match: 7. The CDR3 extends over 16 amino acids. In germline, CDR1 is LNHNV, CDR2 YYDKDF (reference sequence).

The J gene is TRBJ1-1, the V gene TRBV7-8; 8 bases match TRBD1. Germline CDR1 reads SGHVS; CDR2 reads FQNEAQ. V was clipped by 5 bases and J by 5 bases; unmatched bases: 7. The length of the CDR3 is 14 residues. The CDR3 protein is CASSPDRVRTEAFF. CDR3 bases: TGTGCCAGCAGCCCGGACAGGGTTCGAACTGAAGCTTTCTTT.

This chain links TRBV29-1 with TRBJ2-2; no firm D call. Trimming stripped 5 bases from V and 0 bases from J, with 13 bases between. The CDR3 runs 15 residues. CDR1 and CDR2 (germline): SQVTM, ANQGSEA. This CDR3 is CSVSGLMANTGELFF. CDR3 sequence (DNA): TGCAGCGTTTCTGGCCTCATGGCGAACACCGGGGAGCTGTTTTTT.

The chain combines TRBV18 with TRBJ2-7; possibly TRBD1 for D (6 bases). Trimming shortened V by 6 bases and J by 6 bases, and 18 bases separated the two germline ends. Germline V gene sequence: CDR1 KGHSH, CDR2 LQKENI. CDR3 length: 14 amino acids. The DNA of the CDR3 is TGTGCCAGCTCCTCAGGGGTGAAATCCGGCGAGCAGTACTTC. It translates to CASSSGVKSGEQYF.

The chain is built from TRBV2 and TRBJ2-2; the D is unclear. V was clipped by 6 bases and J by 5 bases, with 7 bases between them. CDR3 length: 12 amino acids. CDR1 is SNHLY, CDR2 FYNNEI, per germline. CDR3: CASRRWTGELFF. DNA of the CDR3: TGTGCCAGCAGGCGTTGGACCGGGGAGCTGTTTTTT.

This chain uses TRBV3-1 (or the pseudogene TRBV3-2) with TRBJ1-5, with 7 bases fitting TRBD1. Unmatched junction bases numbered 5, after V lost 1 base and J lost 8 bases. Looked up from germline, CDR1 is LGHDT and CDR2 is YNNKEL (reference sequence). CDR3 length equals 14 residues. The CDR3 spells CASSQGHRGKPQHF. The CDR3 DNA reads as TGTGCCAGCAGCCAAGGGCACAGGGGCAAGCCCCAGCATTTT.